This T cell receptor (beta chain) was found in a study of blood T cell repertoires in COVID-19. At the level of the study: Nucleic acid was either cDNA or gDNA, and it came from T cells, B-cell-depleted T cells, or PBMCs.

The assay was immunoSEQ multiplex PCR, and TCRdb's table has in-frame clones only and misses some. This repertoire shows a few hundred thousand clones, approximately 86% found once; its top ten account for about 3.8%. V dropped 3 bases and J dropped 5; count of bases not matched to a gene: 7. The CDR3 covers 14 residues. Per the germline V gene, CDR1 is DFQATT and CDR2 is SNEGSKA (reference sequence). The source is a woman aged 40 to 50 with acute COVID-19. Sequencing was carried out using PBMCs or T cells enriched from blood (not recorded which). The chain recombines TRBV20-1 with TRBJ2-1; 7 bases map to TRBD2. The CDR3 DNA follows: TGCAGTGCTAGTTGGGGGGAGGGTCACAATGAGCAGTTCTTC. Translated: CSASWGEGHNEQFF.